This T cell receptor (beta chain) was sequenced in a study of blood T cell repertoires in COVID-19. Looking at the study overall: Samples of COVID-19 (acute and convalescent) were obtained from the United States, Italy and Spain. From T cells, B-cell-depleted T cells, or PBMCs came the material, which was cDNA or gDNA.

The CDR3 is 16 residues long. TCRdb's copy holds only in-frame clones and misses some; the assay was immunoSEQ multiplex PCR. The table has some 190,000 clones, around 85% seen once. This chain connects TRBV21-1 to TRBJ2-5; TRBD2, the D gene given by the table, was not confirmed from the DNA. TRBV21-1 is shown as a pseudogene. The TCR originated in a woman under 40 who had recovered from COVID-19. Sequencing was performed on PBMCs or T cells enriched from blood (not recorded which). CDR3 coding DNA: TGTGCCAGCAGCAAAGTGCCAGCGGGGGGACAAGAGACCCAGTACTTC. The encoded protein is CASSKVPAGGQETQYF.